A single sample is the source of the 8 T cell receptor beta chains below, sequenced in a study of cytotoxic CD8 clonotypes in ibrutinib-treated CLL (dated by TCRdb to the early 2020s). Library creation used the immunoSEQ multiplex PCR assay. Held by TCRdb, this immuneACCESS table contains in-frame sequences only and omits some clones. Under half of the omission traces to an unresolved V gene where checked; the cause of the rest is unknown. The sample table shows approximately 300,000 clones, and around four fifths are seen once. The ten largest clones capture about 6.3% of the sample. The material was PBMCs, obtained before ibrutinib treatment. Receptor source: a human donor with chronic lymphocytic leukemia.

This CDR3 reads CASSPPAGGTEAFF. In DNA, the CDR3 is TGTGCCAGCAGCCCACCCGCAGGGGGCACTGAAGCTTTCTTT. The J gene is TRBJ1-1, the V gene TRBV6-5; 7 nucleotides align to TRBD1. This CDR3 has 14 residues. J lost 4 bases, V lost 6 bases, and 8 bases had no gene match. Looked up from germline, CDR1 is MNHEY and CDR2 is SVGAGI.

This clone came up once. CDR3 in amino acids: CAEQGGRYQETQYF. In nucleotides, the CDR3 is TGTGCCGAACAAGGGGGCCGGTACCAAGAGACCCAGTACTTC. V and J are TRBV30 and TRBJ2-5; TRBD1 aligns across 7 bases. CDR3 length: 14 amino acids. Trimming at V came to 8 bases and at J to 0 bases, leaving 9 bases not matched to a gene. CDR1 is GTSNPN and CDR2 is SVGIG in the germline V gene (reference sequence). Full variable domain (remainder filled in from reference TRBV30 and TRBJ2-5): SQTIHQWPATLVQPVGSPLSLECTVEGTSNPNLYWYRQAAGRGLQLLFYSVGIGQISSEVPQNLSASRPQDRQFILSSKKLLLSDSGFYLCAEQGGRYQETQYFGPGTRLLVL.

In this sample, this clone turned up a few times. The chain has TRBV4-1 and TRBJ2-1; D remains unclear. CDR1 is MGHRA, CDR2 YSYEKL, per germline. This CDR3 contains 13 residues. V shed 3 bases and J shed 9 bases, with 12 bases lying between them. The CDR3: CASSHWASGEQFF. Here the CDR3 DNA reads TGCGCCAGCAGCCATTGGGCTTCCGGTGAGCAGTTCTTC.

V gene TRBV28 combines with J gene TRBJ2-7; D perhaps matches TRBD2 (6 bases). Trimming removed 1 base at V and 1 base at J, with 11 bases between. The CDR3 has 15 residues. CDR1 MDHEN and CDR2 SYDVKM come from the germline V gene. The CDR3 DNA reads TGTGCCAGCAGTTTATCACCGGGACTTTCCTACGAGCAGTACTTC. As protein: CASSLSPGLSYEQYF.

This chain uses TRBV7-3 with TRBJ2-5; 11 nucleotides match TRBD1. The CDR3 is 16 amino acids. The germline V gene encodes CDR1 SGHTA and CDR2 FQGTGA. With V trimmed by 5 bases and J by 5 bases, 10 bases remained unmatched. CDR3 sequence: CASSKYGQGAFETQYF. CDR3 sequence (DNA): TGTGCCAGCAGCAAGTACGGACAGGGGGCATTCGAGACCCAGTACTTC. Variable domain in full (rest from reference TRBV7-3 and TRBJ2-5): GAGVSQTPSNKVTEKGKYVELRCDPISGHTALYWYRQSLGQGPEFLIYFQGTGAADDSGLPNDRFFAVRPEGSVSTLKIQRTERGDSAVYLCASSKYGQGAFETQYFGPGTRLLVL.

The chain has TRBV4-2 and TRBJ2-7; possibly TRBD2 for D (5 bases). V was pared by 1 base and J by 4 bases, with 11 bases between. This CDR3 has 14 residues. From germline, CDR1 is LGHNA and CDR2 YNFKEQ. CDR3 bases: TGTGCCAGCAGCCAAGTACTAAAGCGGTACGAGCAGTACTTC. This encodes CASSQVLKRYEQYF.

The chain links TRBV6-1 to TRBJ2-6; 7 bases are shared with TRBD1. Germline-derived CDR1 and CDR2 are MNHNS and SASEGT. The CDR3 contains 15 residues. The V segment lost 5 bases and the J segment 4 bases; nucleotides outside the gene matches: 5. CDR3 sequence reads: CASSTTGAGANVLTF. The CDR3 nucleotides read TGTGCCAGCAGTACAACAGGGGCCGGGGCCAACGTCCTGACTTTC.

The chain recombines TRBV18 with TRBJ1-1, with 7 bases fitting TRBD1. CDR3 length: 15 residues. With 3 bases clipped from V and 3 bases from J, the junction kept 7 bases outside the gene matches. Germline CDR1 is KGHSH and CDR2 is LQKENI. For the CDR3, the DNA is TGTGCCAGCTCACCGACGTCAGGGGGGGACACTGAAGCTTTCTTT. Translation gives CASSPTSGGDTEAFF.